The 4 T cell receptor beta chains given below trace back to one sample, sequenced in a study of T cells in women clearing cervical HPV infection. TCRdb's table, derived via immunoSEQ multiplex PCR, lists solely in-frame clones and lacks some. This sample contains some 32,000 clones. The specimen was blood buffy coat. Source of these receptors: a woman between 18 and 70 years old with a cervical HPV16 infection that either progressed to CIN3+ or cleared (not recorded which).

On this clone itself: The read falls 3 residues short of the CDR3 end, and the missing part is taken from the germline J gene. This sequence joins TRBV2 and TRBJ1-2, with no clear D. CDR3 length equals 14 residues. V lost 0 bases and J lost 4, with 9 bases in between. CDR1 is SNHLY, CDR2 FYNNEI, per germline. CDR3 loop: CASSEAVSGYGYTF. CDR3 bases read: TGTGCCAGCAGTGAAGCGGTCTCGGGCTATGGC.

In the case of this clone: The sequenced fragment ends 3 residues before the CDR3 boundary, so the rest is inferred from the germline J gene. This rearrangement joins TRBV2 to TRBJ2-7; no clear D. There are 14 residues in the CDR3. Trimming removed 2 bases from V and 6 bases from J, with 14 bases in between. The germline gives CDR1 SNHLY, CDR2 FYNNEI. CDR3 DNA (partial): TGTGCCAGCAGTGAACTTTTAGCTGGGTCCGAG. It codes for CASSELLAGSE. Given in full, the CDR3 is CASSELLAGSEQYF.

Comment on this clone: Read coverage stops 3 residues before the CDR3 terminus; the germline J gene supplies the remainder. The chain combines TRBV5-4 with TRBJ2-1, with TRBD2 matching 7 bases. The CDR3 runs 15 residues. Trimming took 0 bases from V and 4 from J; bases not matched to a gene: 4. CDR1 and CDR2 (germline): SGHNT, YYREEE (reference sequence). The CDR3 reads CASSLEAGYYNEQFF. CDR3 DNA, as far as it was read: TGTGCCAGCAGCTTGGAAGCGGGGTATTACAATGAG. Based on the CDR3 plus reference TRBV5-4 and TRBJ2-1, the full variable domain is ETGVTQSPTHLIKTRGQQVTLRCSSQSGHNTVSWYQQALGQGPQFIFQYYREEENGRGNFPPRFSGLQFPNYSSELNVNALELDDSALYLCASSLEAGYYNEQFFGPGTRLTVL.

Concerning this clone: The read terminates 3 residues ahead of where the CDR3 ends, so the germline J gene completes it. The chain has TRBV18 and TRBJ2-1; the D gene is possibly TRBD1 (6 bases). CDR1 and CDR2 from the germline V gene are KGHSH and LQKENI. The ends were cut back, 3 bases at V and 0 bases at J, with 15 bases in the middle. The CDR3 is 17 amino acids. The CDR3: CASSPHWDIGSYNEQFF. Partial CDR3 DNA: TGTGCCAGCTCACCCCACTGGGACATAGGCTCCTACAATGAG. Filled out from reference TRBV18 and TRBJ2-1, the complete variable domain reads NAGVMQNPRHLVRRRGQEARLRCSPMKGHSHVYWYRQLPEEGLKFMVYLQKENIIDESGMPKERFSAEFPKEGPSILRIQQVVRGDSAAYFCASSPHWDIGSYNEQFFGPGTRLTVL.